This T cell receptor beta chain originates from a study of CD8 T cells in Susac syndrome. Overall study: There were Susac syndrome patients who were therapy-naive at blood draw, others on corticosteroids, and others on intravenous immunoglobulin alone.

TEMRA cells were FACS-enriched, unlike CD8+ and CD4+ T cells, which were negatively isolated. RNA was extracted with the RNeasy kit, and a quantity of 0.5 to 1 ug was reverse transcribed using random hexamers. Amplification of TCR beta CDR3 spanned 54 Vbeta and 13 Jbeta via immunoSEQ multiplex PCR. TCRdb itself ran the immunoSEQ multiplex PCR reads through MiXCR, one entry per CDR3 protein. The sample lists under 200,000 distinct CDR3 sequences; 94% were seen once. The sequencing input was CD4+ T cells from PBMCs. The sequence came from a human donor with Susac syndrome.

CDR3 residues: CSVATGDYNEQFF. The CDR3 nucleotides are TGCAGCGTTGCAACAGGGGACTACAATGAGCAGTTCTTC. The chain joins TRBV29-1 to TRBJ2-1; 7 bases fit TRBD1. The V and J ends lost 4 bases and 3 bases, in that order; junction bases with no gene match: 3. The CDR3 is 13 amino acids. Germline V CDR1 and CDR2: SQVTM, ANQGSEA.